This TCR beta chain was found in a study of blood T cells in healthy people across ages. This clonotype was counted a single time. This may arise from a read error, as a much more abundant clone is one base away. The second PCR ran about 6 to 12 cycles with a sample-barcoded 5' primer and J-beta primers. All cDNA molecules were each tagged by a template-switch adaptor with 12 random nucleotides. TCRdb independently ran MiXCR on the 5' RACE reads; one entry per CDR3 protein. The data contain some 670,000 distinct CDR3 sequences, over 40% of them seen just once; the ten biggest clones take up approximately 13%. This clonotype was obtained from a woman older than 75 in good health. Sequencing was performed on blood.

CDR3 amino acids: CAGRQGAGSQPQHF. The DNA of the CDR3 is TGTGCCGGCAGACAGGGGGCTGGGAGTCAGCCCCAGCATTTT. V and J are TRBV2 and TRBJ1-5, with TRBD1 matching over 10 bases. The V gene's germline CDR1 is SNHLY and CDR2 FYNNEI. This CDR3 region has 14 residues.